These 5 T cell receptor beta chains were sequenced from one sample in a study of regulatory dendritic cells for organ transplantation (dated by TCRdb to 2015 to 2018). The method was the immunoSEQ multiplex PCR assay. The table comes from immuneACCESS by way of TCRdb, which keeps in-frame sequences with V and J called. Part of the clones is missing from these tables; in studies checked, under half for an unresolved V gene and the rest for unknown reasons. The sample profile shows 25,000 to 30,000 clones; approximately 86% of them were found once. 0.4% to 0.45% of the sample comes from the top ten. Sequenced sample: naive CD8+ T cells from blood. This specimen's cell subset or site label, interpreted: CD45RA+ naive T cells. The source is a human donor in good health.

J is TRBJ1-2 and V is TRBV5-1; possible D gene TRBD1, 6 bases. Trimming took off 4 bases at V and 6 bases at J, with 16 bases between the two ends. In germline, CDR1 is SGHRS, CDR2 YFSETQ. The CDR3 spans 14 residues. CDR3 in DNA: TGCGCCAGCAGCCCTCCAGGGGCCCTCAATGGCTACACCTTC. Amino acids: CASSPPGALNGYTF. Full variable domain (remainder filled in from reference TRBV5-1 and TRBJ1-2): KAGVTQTPRYLIKTRGQQVTLSCSPISGHRSVSWYQQTPGQGLQFLFEYFSETQRNKGNFPGRFSGRQFSNSRSEMNVSTLELGDSALYLCASSPPGALNGYTFGSGTRLTVV.

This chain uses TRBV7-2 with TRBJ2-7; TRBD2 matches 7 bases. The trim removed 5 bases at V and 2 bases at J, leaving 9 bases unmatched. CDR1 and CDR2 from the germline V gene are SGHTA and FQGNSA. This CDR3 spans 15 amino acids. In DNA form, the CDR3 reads TGTGCCAGCAGCCCTCTAGCGGAATCTACCTACGAGCAGTACTTC. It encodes CASSPLAESTYEQYF.

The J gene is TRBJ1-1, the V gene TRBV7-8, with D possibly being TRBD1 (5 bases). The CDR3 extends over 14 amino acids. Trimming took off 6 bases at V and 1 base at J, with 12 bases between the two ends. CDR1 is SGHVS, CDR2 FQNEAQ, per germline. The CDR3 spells CASSSVGGNTEAFF. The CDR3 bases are TGTGCCAGCAGTTCCGTGGGGGGGAACACTGAAGCTTTCTTT. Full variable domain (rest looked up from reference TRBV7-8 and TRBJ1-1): GAGVSQSPRYKVAKRGQDVALRCDPISGHVSLFWYQQALGQGPEFLTYFQNEAQLDKSGLPSDRFFAERPEGSVSTLKIQRTQQEDSAVYLCASSSVGGNTEAFFGQGTRLTVV.

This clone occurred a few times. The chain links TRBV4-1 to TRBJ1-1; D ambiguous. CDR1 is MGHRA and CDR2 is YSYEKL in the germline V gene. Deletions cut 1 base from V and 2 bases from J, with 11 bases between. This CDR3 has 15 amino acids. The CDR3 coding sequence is TGCGCCAGCAGCCAAGCAGGCGTGGATAACACTGAAGCTTTCTTT. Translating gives CASSQAGVDNTEAFF.

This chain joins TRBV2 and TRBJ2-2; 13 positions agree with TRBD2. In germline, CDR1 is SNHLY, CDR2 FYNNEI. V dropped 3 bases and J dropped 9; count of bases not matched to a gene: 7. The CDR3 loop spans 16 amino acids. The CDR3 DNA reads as TGTGCCAGCAGTGATACTAGCGGGGGGGCACCCAGGGAGCTGTTTTTT. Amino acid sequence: CASSDTSGGAPRELFF.